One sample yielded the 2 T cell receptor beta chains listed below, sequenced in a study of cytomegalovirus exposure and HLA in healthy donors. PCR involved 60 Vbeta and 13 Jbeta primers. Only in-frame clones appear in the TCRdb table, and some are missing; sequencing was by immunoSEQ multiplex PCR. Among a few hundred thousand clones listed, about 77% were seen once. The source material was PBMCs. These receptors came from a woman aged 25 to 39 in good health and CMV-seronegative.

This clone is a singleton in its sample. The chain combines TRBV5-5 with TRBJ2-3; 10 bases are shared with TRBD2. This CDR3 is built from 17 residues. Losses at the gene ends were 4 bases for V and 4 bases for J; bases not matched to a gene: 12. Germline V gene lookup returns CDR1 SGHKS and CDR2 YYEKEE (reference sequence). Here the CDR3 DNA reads TGTGCCAGCAGCCGAAGCGGGGGGGCCTCAGTATCAGATACGCAGTATTTT. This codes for CASSRSGGASVSDTQYF.

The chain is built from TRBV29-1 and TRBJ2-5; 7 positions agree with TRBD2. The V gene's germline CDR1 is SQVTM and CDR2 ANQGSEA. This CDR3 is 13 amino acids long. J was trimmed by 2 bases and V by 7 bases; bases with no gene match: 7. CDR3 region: CSGAGTIQETQYF. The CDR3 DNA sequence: TGCAGCGGTGCGGGGACTATACAAGAGACCCAGTACTTC.